The clone carrying this TCR beta chain was seen once. These data are taken from a study of lymphopenia after photon versus proton radiotherapy. Assay: immunoSEQ multiplex PCR; the TCRdb copy retains only in-frame clones and omits some. The profile shows 2,000 to 2,500 clones, roughly 79% of them singletons. Germline lookup yields CDR1 MNHNY and CDR2 SVGAGI (reference sequence). The CDR3 covers 15 residues. Trimming cost V 5 bases and J 1 base, with 14 bases left between them. This specimen was peripheral blood, taken from a patient treated with photon-based radiotherapy. The V gene is TRBV6-6, the J gene TRBJ2-5; D unclear. This clonotype originated in a man at least 80 years old with cholangiocarcinoma. In nucleotides, the CDR3 is TGTGCCAGCAGTCGCTCCCCGACGGGCCAAGAGACCCAGTACTTC. The encoded protein is CASSRSPTGQETQYF.